Each of the 16 T cell receptor beta chains below was sequenced from the same sample in a study of blood T cell repertoires in COVID-19. Assay used: immunoSEQ multiplex PCR; TCRdb lists only in-frame clones, some missing. The sample contains approximately 91,000 clones, more than 70% of which appear only once. The specimen sequenced was peripheral blood. The receptors were gathered from a man aged 65-85 years with acute or convalescent COVID-19.

The chain has TRBV27 and TRBJ2-1; TRBD2 agrees at 10 bases. This CDR3 region has 14 residues. V dropped 5 bases and J dropped 2; count of bases not matched to a gene: 0. The germline V gene encodes CDR1 MNHEY and CDR2 SMNVEV (reference sequence). This chain's CDR3 is CASSTSGAYNEQFF. The CDR3, as DNA: TGTGCCAGCAGTACTAGCGGGGCCTACAATGAGCAGTTCTTC.

V usage is TRBV21-1 and J usage is TRBJ2-2; TRBD1, the table's D call, was not compared with the DNA. TRBV21-1 is assigned pseudogene status. This CDR3 is built from 18 residues. CDR3 nucleotides: TGTGCCAGCAGTTTAAGCCCGGGACAGGGAGAAAACACCGGGGAGCTGTTTTTT. It yields the protein CASSLSPGQGENTGELFF.

This clone was counted many times. The chain carries TRBV6-5 and TRBJ2-7; 7 nucleotides agree with TRBD2. The CDR3 is 14 residues long. Germline CDR1 and CDR2: MNHEY and SVGAGI. CDR3 sequence reads: CASGAARNSYEQYF. CDR3 nucleotide sequence: TGTGCGAGCGGGGCGGCTCGTAACTCCTACGAGCAGTACTTC.

V usage is TRBV3-1 (or the pseudogene TRBV3-2) and J usage is TRBJ1-1; D unclear. CDR1 is LGHDT, CDR2 YNNKEL, per germline (reference sequence). Trimming stripped 1 base from V and 11 bases from J, with 14 bases between. There are 13 residues in the CDR3. The CDR3 spells CASSQGPGLEAFF. In nucleotides, the CDR3 is TGTGCCAGCAGCCAAGGGCCGGGGTTGGAGGCTTTCTTT.

The chain links TRBV27 to TRBJ1-2; 8 positions match TRBD1. This CDR3 is built from 17 residues. The J segment lost 2 bases and the V segment lost 4 bases, leaving 12 bases of the junction unmatched. In germline, CDR1 is MNHEY, CDR2 SMNVEV (reference sequence). The CDR3 loop is CASSSGIRTGRNYGYTF. The CDR3 coding sequence is TGTGCCAGCAGTTCGGGGATCCGGACAGGGAGGAACTATGGCTACACCTTC.

The rearrangement joins TRBV27 to TRBJ2-1; D possibly corresponds to TRBD2 (6 bases). The CDR3 extends over 11 amino acids. Germline CDR1 is MNHEY and CDR2 is SMNVEV (reference sequence). Trimming left V 6 bases short and J 16 bases short, with 16 bases between. Here the CDR3 DNA reads TGTGCCAGCAGCCGGGACTCTGTCTTTTTCTTC. Its protein product is CASSRDSVFFF.

In this sample, this clone turned up once. The chain has TRBV28 and TRBJ2-7; 7 bases are a match to TRBD2. Trimming cost V 6 bases and J 0 bases; bases outside gene matches: 5. Germline-derived CDR1 and CDR2 are MDHEN and SYDVKM. The CDR3 is 14 amino acids. The CDR3 nucleotides read TGTGCCAGCAGCCAGCGGGGAAGCTCCTACGAGCAGTACTTC. Its protein is CASSQRGSSYEQYF. Full variable domain (outside the CDR3, taken from reference TRBV28 and TRBJ2-7): DVKVTQSSRYLVKRTGEKVFLECVQDMDHENMFWYRQDPGLGLRLIYFSYDVKMKEKGDIPEGYSVSREKKERFSLILESASTNQTSMYLCASSQRGSSYEQYFGPGTRLTVT.

The sample holds a few counts of this clone. The rearrangement links TRBV5-1 to TRBJ2-5; a weak D match, TRBD2 (6 bases). V gave up 4 bases and J gave up 5 bases, with 15 bases separating them. The CDR3 extends over 14 amino acids. Germline V gene data show CDR1 as SGHRS and CDR2 as YFSETQ. This CDR3 reads CASSIGPSGETQYF. CDR3 coding DNA: TGCGCCAGCAGCATCGGACCGAGCGGGGAGACCCAGTACTTC.

The chain has TRBV30 and TRBJ2-5; 10 nucleotides line up with TRBD1. Germline values: CDR1 GTSNPN, CDR2 SVGIG (reference sequence). This CDR3 has 16 residues. With 6 bases clipped from V and 4 bases from J, the junction kept 14 bases outside the gene matches. CDR3 coding DNA: TGTGCCTGCGCACCGGGACAGGGGCTAATGGGAGAGACCCAGTACTTC. It specifies CACAPGQGLMGETQYF. Looking up the rest from reference TRBV30 and TRBJ2-5 gives the full variable domain: SQTIHQWPATLVQPVGSPLSLECTVEGTSNPNLYWYRQAAGRGLQLLFYSVGIGQISSEVPQNLSASRPQDRQFILSSKKLLLSDSGFYLCACAPGQGLMGETQYFGPGTRLLVL.

The chain joins TRBV29-1 to TRBJ2-3; 8 bases agree with TRBD1. Germline assignment: CDR1 SQVTM and CDR2 ANQGSEA. V lost 3 bases to trimming and J lost 1 base; unmatched junction nucleotides: 3. The CDR3 loop spans 14 amino acids. The CDR3 sequence: CSVDYRGGTDTQYF. CDR3 DNA sequence: TGCAGCGTTGACTACAGGGGGGGCACAGATACGCAGTATTTT.

The chain links TRBV5-6 to TRBJ2-2; D might be TRBD1 (6 bases). V was trimmed by 2 bases and J by 0 bases, leaving 11 bases between them. Germline values: CDR1 SGHDT, CDR2 YYEEEE. This CDR3 has 16 amino acids. The CDR3 reads CASSFWGRPNTGELFF. CDR3 nucleotide sequence: TGTGCCAGCAGCTTCTGGGGGCGCCCGAACACCGGGGAGCTGTTTTTT.

This clone was observed once. The CDR3 nucleotides are TGTGCCAGCAGCTTCAGACAGGGGATCTTTTCCTACGAGCAGTACTTC. Its translation: CASSFRQGIFSYEQYF. This chain links TRBV7-2 with TRBJ2-7; 8 nucleotides agree with TRBD1. The CDR3 contains 16 residues. Germline V lookup: CDR1 SGHTA, CDR2 FQGNSA. J lost 1 base, V lost 3 bases, and 8 bases had no gene match. Using reference TRBV7-2 and TRBJ2-7 for the parts outside the CDR3, the full variable domain is GAGVSQSPSNKVTEKGKDVELRCDPISGHTALYWYRQSLGQGLEFLIYFQGNSAPDKSGLPSDRFSAERTGGSVSTLTIQRTQQEDSAVYLCASSFRQGIFSYEQYFGPGTRLTVT.

This chain links TRBV11-2 with TRBJ1-2, with 9 bases identical to TRBD1. The CDR3 has 16 amino acids. CDR1 is SGHAT and CDR2 is FQNNGV in the germline V gene. Germline trimming cut 2 bases from V and 5 bases from J; bases unmatched to any gene: 9. The chain's CDR3 is CASSLQPYRGLYGYTF. In nucleotides, the CDR3 is TGTGCCAGCAGCTTACAACCCTACAGGGGGCTTTATGGCTACACCTTC.

The chain is built from TRBV3-1 (or the pseudogene TRBV3-2) and TRBJ2-7, with TRBD1 identical over 9 bases. This CDR3 is 14 amino acids long. CDR1 and CDR2 from the germline V gene are LGHDT and YNNKEL (reference sequence). Unmatched junction bases numbered 2, after V lost 2 bases and J lost 3 bases. The CDR3 DNA reads as TGTGCCAGCAGCCAACGACAGGGGGACTACGAGCAGTACTTC. Translation: CASSQRQGDYEQYF.

The gene calls are TRBV9 and TRBJ1-1; D is unresolved. Germline CDR1 is SGDLS and CDR2 is YYNGEE. The V and J ends lost 4 bases and 4 bases respectively, with 14 bases between them. This CDR3 is built from 14 residues. The CDR3 loop reads CASSPQPAGTEAFF. DNA of the CDR3: TGTGCCAGCAGCCCCCAACCCGCGGGCACTGAAGCTTTCTTT. Full variable domain (rest looked up from reference TRBV9 and TRBJ1-1): DSGVTQTPKHLITATGQRVTLRCSPRSGDLSVYWYQQSLDQGLQFLIQYYNGEERAKGNILERFSAQQFPDLHSELNLSSLELGDSALYFCASSPQPAGTEAFFGQGTRLTVV.

This clone was counted a few times. The V gene is TRBV11-2, the J gene TRBJ1-5, with 7 bases lining up with TRBD1. CDR1 is SGHAT, CDR2 FQNNGV, per germline. The CDR3 contains 18 residues. J lost 6 bases, V lost 0 bases, and 14 bases had no gene match. The CDR3 sequence: CASSLEGDSPIRGQPQHF. In DNA, the CDR3 is TGTGCCAGCAGCTTAGAGGGGGACAGCCCCATACGGGGTCAGCCCCAGCATTTT.